This TCR beta chain was identified during a study of T cell responses to AZD1222 COVID-19 vaccine. This table comes from immunoSEQ multiplex PCR, and its TCRdb copy is limited to in-frame clones, with some not included. The sample yields approximately 140,000 clones, around 90% seen once. The V gene lost 0 bases and the J gene lost 3 bases, with 11 bases spanning the gap. From germline, CDR1 is SGHAT and CDR2 FQNNGV. This CDR3 contains 15 residues. The origin of this receptor is an adult in good health. The starting material was peripheral blood, obtained on day 0 of AZD1222 vaccination. This rearrangement joins TRBV11-2 to TRBJ1-1; D unclear. In DNA, the CDR3 is TGTGCCAGCAGCTTAGATACCGGGTTTGACACTGAAGCTTTCTTT. This codes for CASSLDTGFDTEAFF.